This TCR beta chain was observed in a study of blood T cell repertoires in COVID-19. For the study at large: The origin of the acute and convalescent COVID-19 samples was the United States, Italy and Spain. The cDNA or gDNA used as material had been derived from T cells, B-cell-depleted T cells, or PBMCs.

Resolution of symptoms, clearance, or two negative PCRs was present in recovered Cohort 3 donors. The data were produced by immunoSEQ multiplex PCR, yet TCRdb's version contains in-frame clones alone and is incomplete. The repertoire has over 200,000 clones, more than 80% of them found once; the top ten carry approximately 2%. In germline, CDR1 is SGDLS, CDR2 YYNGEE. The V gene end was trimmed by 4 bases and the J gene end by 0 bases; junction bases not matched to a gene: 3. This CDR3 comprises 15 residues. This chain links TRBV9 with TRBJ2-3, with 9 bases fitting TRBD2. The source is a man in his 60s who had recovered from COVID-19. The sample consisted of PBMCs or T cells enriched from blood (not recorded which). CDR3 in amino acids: CASSLTSGSTDTQYF. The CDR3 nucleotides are TGTGCCAGCAGCCTGACTAGCGGTAGCACAGATACGCAGTATTTT.